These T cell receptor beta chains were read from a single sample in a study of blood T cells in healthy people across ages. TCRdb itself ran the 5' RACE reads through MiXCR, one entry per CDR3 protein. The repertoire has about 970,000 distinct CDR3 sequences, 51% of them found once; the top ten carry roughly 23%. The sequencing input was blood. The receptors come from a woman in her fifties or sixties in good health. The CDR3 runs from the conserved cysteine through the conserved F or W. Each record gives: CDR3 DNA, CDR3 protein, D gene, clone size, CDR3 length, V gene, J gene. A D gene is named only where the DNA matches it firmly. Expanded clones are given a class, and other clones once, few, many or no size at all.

CDR3 DNA: TGTGCCAGCAGGGGACAGGTTCACCATTACACCTTC
CDR3 protein: CASRGQVHHYTF
D gene: TRBD1
clone size: -
CDR3 length: 12
V gene: TRBV6-1
J gene: TRBJ1-2

CDR3 DNA: TGCAGCGTTCAGGGAGTAACAGGGAGTTATGTCAATGAGCAGTTCTTC
CDR3 protein: CSVQGVTGSYVNEQFF
D gene: -
clone size: few
CDR3 length: 16
V gene: TRBV29-1
J gene: TRBJ2-1

CDR3 DNA: TGTGCCAGCAGTCTCAGGACAAGTCGGTTACGGGGTGATGGCTACACCTTC
CDR3 protein: CASSLRTSRLRGDGYTF
D gene: -
clone size: -
CDR3 length: 17
V gene: TRBV6-2/TRBV6-3
J gene: TRBJ1-2

CDR3 DNA: TGCGCCAGCAGCCAAGATCAGGGCGGGGAGACCCAGTACTTC
CDR3 protein: CASSQDQGGETQYF
D gene: -
clone size: -
CDR3 length: 14
V gene: TRBV4-1
J gene: TRBJ2-5

CDR3 DNA: TGTGCCAGCAGTTTAAGTCCCAGGGCCTACGAGCAGTACTTC
CDR3 protein: CASSLSPRAYEQYF
D gene: -
clone size: -
CDR3 length: 14
V gene: TRBV12-3/TRBV12-4
J gene: TRBJ2-7

CDR3 DNA: TGCAGCGTGAACCCTCCAGGGCAGAGTACGCAGTATTTT
CDR3 protein: CSVNPPGQSTQYF
D gene: -
clone size: -
CDR3 length: 13
V gene: TRBV29-1
J gene: TRBJ2-3

CDR3 DNA: TGCAGTGCTCGCAGGGGGCCCCGCCGTGAGCAGTTCTTC
CDR3 protein: CSARRGPRREQFF
D gene: TRBD1
clone size: few
CDR3 length: 13
V gene: TRBV20-1
J gene: TRBJ2-1

CDR3 DNA: TGCAGTGCTAGAGATCGAGGGATTACAGATACGCAGTATTTT
CDR3 protein: CSARDRGITDTQYF
D gene: -
clone size: -
CDR3 length: 14
V gene: TRBV20-1
J gene: TRBJ2-3

CDR3 DNA: TGCGCCAGCAGCTTTTCTGGCACCGGGACAGGGGGTTACAATGAGCAGTTCTTC
CDR3 protein: CASSFSGTGTGGYNEQFF
D gene: TRBD1
clone size: -
CDR3 length: 18
V gene: TRBV5-1
J gene: TRBJ2-1

CDR3 DNA: TGTGCCAGCAGTCCATCGACAGGGGCAAACATTCAGTACTTC
CDR3 protein: CASSPSTGANIQYF
D gene: TRBD1
clone size: few
CDR3 length: 14
V gene: TRBV28
J gene: TRBJ2-4

CDR3 DNA: TGCGGGGCTACGGTAGACTACGAGCAGTACTTC
CDR3 protein: CGATVDYEQYF
D gene: -
clone size: few
CDR3 length: 11
V gene: TRBV29-1
J gene: TRBJ2-7

CDR3 DNA: TGTGCCAGCAGTTTAGGGATCGATGAATCAGATACGCAGTATTTT
CDR3 protein: CASSLGIDESDTQYF
D gene: -
clone size: -
CDR3 length: 15
V gene: TRBV12-3/TRBV12-4
J gene: TRBJ2-3

CDR3 DNA: TGTGCCAGCAGTGAGAGCGGGACAAACTTTTACAATGAGCAGTTCTTC
CDR3 protein: CASSESGTNFYNEQFF
D gene: -
clone size: -
CDR3 length: 16
V gene: TRBV28
J gene: TRBJ2-1

CDR3 DNA: TGTGCCAGCAGATTAGAGGGGAACACTGAAGCTTTCTTT
CDR3 protein: CASRLEGNTEAFF
D gene: -
clone size: once
CDR3 length: 13
V gene: TRBV2
J gene: TRBJ1-1

CDR3 DNA: TGTGCCAGCACCCGATCCCCCGGGACAGGGGGATCCGGTAGGAACACTGAAGCTTTCTTT
CDR3 protein: CASTRSPGTGGSGRNTEAFF
D gene: TRBD1
clone size: -
CDR3 length: 20
V gene: TRBV12-3/TRBV12-4
J gene: TRBJ1-1

CDR3 DNA: TGTGCCAGCACTCAATGGACTAGCACCGCCTACGAGCAGTACTTC
CDR3 protein: CASTQWTSTAYEQYF
D gene: TRBD2
clone size: -
CDR3 length: 15
V gene: TRBV6-2/TRBV6-3
J gene: TRBJ2-7

CDR3 DNA: TGTGCCAGCAGCTTAGATGCGGGGATGGGTCAGCCCCAGCATTTT
CDR3 protein: CASSLDAGMGQPQHF
D gene: -
clone size: -
CDR3 length: 15
V gene: TRBV7-2
J gene: TRBJ1-5

CDR3 DNA: TGTGCCAGCAGCCAACGGCCGGGACAGGGGGCCAATGAGCAGTTCTTC
CDR3 protein: CASSQRPGQGANEQFF
D gene: TRBD1
clone size: -
CDR3 length: 16
V gene: TRBV3-1
J gene: TRBJ2-1

CDR3 DNA: TGTGCCAGCAGCTTACTGGAGTTGGTCTACAATGAGCAGTTCTTC
CDR3 protein: CASSLLELVYNEQFF
D gene: -
clone size: few
CDR3 length: 15
V gene: TRBV7-2
J gene: TRBJ2-1

CDR3 DNA: TGCGCCAGCAGCCAAGAGGAACGGAGAGTCCACGAGCAGTACTTC
CDR3 protein: CASSQEERRVHEQYF
D gene: -
clone size: few
CDR3 length: 15
V gene: TRBV4-1
J gene: TRBJ2-7

CDR3 DNA: TGTGCCAGCAGGTGGGACAGGGGGCGATCCTACGAGCAGTACTTC
CDR3 protein: CASRWDRGRSYEQYF
D gene: TRBD1
clone size: -
CDR3 length: 15
V gene: TRBV28
J gene: TRBJ2-7

CDR3 DNA: TGTGCCAGCAGCTTAGCTGAGGGTTCGGATGAGCAGTTCTTC
CDR3 protein: CASSLAEGSDEQFF
D gene: -
clone size: -
CDR3 length: 14
V gene: TRBV7-6
J gene: TRBJ2-1